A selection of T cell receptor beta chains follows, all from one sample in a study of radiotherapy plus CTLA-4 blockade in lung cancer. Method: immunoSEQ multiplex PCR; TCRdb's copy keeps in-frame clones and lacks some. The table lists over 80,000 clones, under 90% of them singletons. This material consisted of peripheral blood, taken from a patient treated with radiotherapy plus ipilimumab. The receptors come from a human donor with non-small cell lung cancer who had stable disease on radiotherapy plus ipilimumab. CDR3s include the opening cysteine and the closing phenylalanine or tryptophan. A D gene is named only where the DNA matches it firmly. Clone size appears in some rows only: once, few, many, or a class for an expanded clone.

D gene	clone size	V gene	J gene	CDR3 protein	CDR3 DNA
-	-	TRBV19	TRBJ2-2	CASRGSDTGELFF	TGTGCCAGTCGGGGCTCGGACACCGGGGAGCTGTTTTTT
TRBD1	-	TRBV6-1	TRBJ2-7	CASRRDRDLSYEQYF	TGTGCCAGCAGGAGGGACAGGGACCTTTCCTACGAGCAGTACTTC
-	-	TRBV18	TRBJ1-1	CASSLSRENTEAFF	TGTGCCAGCTCACTAAGCCGGGAGAACACTGAAGCTTTCTTT
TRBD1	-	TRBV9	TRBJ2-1	CASSGTGGYNEQFF	TGTGCCAGCAGCGGGACAGGGGGGTACAATGAGCAGTTCTTC
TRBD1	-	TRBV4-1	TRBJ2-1	CASSWTGTGVVSTYNEQFF	TGCGCCAGCAGCTGGACCGGGACAGGGGTCGTGAGCACCTACAATGAGCAGTTCTTC
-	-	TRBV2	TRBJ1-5	CASSEARANQPQHF	TGTGCCAGCAGTGAAGCGCGGGCAAATCAGCCCCAGCATTTT
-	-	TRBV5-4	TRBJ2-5	CASSRETEGSETQYF	TGTGCCAGCAGTAGAGAAACAGAGGGCTCAGAGACCCAGTACTTC
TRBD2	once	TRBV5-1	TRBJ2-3	CASSLTSGRNADTQYF	TGCGCCAGCAGCTTGACTAGCGGGAGGAACGCAGATACGCAGTATTTT
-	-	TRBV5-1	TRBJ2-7	CASSRDGISYEQYF	TGCGCCAGCAGCCGGGACGGAATCTCCTACGAGCAGTACTTC
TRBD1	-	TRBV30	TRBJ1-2	CAWSGDRDRIYGYTF	TGTGCCTGGAGTGGGGACAGGGATCGCATCTATGGCTACACCTTC
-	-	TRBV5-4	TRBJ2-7	CASRSGKNYEQYF	TGTGCCAGCAGGTCGGGAAAAAACTACGAGCAGTACTTC
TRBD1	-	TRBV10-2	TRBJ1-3	CASSEWTGSGNTIYF	TGCGCCAGCAGTGAGTGGACAGGTAGTGGCAACACCATATATTTT
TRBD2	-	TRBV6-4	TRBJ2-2	CASGLAGDTGELFF	TGTGCCAGCGGACTAGCGGGGGACACCGGGGAGCTGTTTTTT
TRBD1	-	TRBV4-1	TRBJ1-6	CASSQEPGQGNSPLHF	TGCGCCAGCAGCCAAGAACCGGGACAGGGAAATTCACCCCTCCACTTT
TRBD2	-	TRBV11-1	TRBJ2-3	CASSSGLALLAGGTDTQYF	TGTGCCAGCAGCTCGGGGTTAGCCCTACTAGCGGGAGGCACAGATACGCAGTATTTT
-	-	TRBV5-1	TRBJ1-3	CASSPGLGSGNTIYF	TGCGCCAGCAGCCCGGGTTTAGGCTCTGGAAACACCATATATTTT
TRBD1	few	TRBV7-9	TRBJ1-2	CASSMGQGIDYGYTF	TGTGCCAGCAGCATGGGACAGGGGATTGACTATGGCTACACCTTC
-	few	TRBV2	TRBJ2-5	CASNYLRGAGETQYF	TGTGCCAGCAATTATCTTCGGGGGGCTGGAGAGACCCAGTACTTC
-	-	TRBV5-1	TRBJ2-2	CASSLLGELFF	TGCGCCAGCAGCTTGCTTGGGGAGCTGTTTTTT
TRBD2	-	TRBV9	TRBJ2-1	CASSPLAGAYNEQFF	TGTGCCAGCAGCCCTCTAGCGGGGGCCTACAATGAGCAGTTCTTC
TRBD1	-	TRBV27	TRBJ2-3	CASSRRVQGALGTDTQYF	TGTGCCAGCAGTCGCAGGGTACAGGGGGCTCTTGGCACAGATACGCAGTATTTT
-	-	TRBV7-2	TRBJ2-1	CASSFLNEQFF	TGTGCCAGCAGCTTTTTGAATGAGCAGTTCTTC
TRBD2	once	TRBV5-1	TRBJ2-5	CASSLLGSGERETQYF	TGCGCCAGCAGCTTGTTGGGTAGCGGGGAGAGAGAGACCCAGTACTTC
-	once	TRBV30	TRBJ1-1	CASFRGAEAFF	TGTGCCTCTTTTCGCGGGGCTGAAGCTTTCTTT
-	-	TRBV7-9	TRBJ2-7	CASSGGASYEQYF	TGTGCCAGCAGCGGGGGGGCGAGCTACGAGCAGTACTTC
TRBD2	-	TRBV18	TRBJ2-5	CASSPPPTSGEWYQETQYF	TGTGCCAGCTCACCGCCCCCCACTAGCGGGGAGTGGTACCAAGAGACCCAGTACTTC
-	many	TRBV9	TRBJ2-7	CASSVFKQGKYF	TGTGCCAGCAGCGTCTTTAAACAGGGAAAGTACTTC
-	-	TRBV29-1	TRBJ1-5	CSVGGTDGPQHF	TGCAGCGTTGGGGGGACGGACGGCCCCCAGCATTTT
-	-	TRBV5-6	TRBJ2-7	CASSLLGQAYEQYF	TGTGCCAGCAGCTTGTTAGGGCAGGCCTACGAGCAGTACTTC
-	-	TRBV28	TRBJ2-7	CASSPGGTYEQYF	TGTGCCAGCAGCCCGGGTGGAACCTACGAGCAGTACTTC
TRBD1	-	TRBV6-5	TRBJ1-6	CASGQGGSPLHF	TGTGCCAGCGGGCAGGGGGGTTCACCCCTCCACTTT
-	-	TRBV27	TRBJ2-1	CASSPSYNEQFF	TGTGCCAGCAGCCCCTCCTACAATGAGCAGTTCTTC
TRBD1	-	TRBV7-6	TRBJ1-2	CASSLGTGNYGYTF	TGTGCCAGCAGCTTAGGGACAGGGAACTATGGCTACACCTTC
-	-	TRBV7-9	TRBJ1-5	CASSFLSQPQHF	TGTGCCAGCAGCTTCCTTTCTCAGCCCCAGCATTTT
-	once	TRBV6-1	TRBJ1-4	CASSEKSGHPGKLFF	TGTGCCAGCAGTGAAAAGTCCGGACACCCTGGAAAACTGTTTTTT
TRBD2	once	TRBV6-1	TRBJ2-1	CASSEGGAGGNEQFF	TGTGCCAGCAGTGAAGGAGGGGCCGGGGGGAATGAGCAGTTCTTC
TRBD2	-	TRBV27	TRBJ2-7	CASSLSDRTSGHYEQYF	TGTGCCAGCAGTTTATCGGACAGGACTAGCGGGCACTACGAGCAGTACTTC